This T cell receptor beta chain was obtained from a study of shared clonotypes between healthy human individuals. Evenly divided among several immunoSEQ plates was the genomic DNA of each subset. Sequencing was performed with immunoSEQ multiplex PCR; in TCRdb, only in-frame clones are kept and a portion is missing. The sample lists some 500,000 clones; less than 80% were seen once. On this clone: The antigen is unknown.

Study-level results: Blood was the only sampled material, and tissue repertoires likely differ.

Between the trimmed V and J ends, which lost 2 bases and 0 bases, there was a span of 16 bases. Per the germline V gene, CDR1 is SGHNT and CDR2 is YYREEE (reference sequence). This CDR3 is built from 17 residues. The chain carries TRBV5-4 and TRBJ2-3; possibly TRBD1 or TRBD2 for D (6 bases each). Source material: PBMCs. The TCR comes from a woman aged 40 to 50 in good health. Some clones in this sample may be carry-over from other donors' samples. In nucleotides, the CDR3 is TGTGCCAGCAGCTTATTATCGGGGGCCACTAGCACAGATACGCAGTATTTT. Translated: CASSLLSGATSTDTQYF.